Shown below are 23 T cell receptor beta chains from a single sample sequenced in a study of prognosis after radiotherapy for stage I lung cancer. From genomic DNA, two-round multiplex PCR was used to amplify TCR beta CDR3. Amplification during the initial PCR round employed primers specific to each TRBV and TRBJ gene. TCRdb reprocessed the multiplex PCR reads via MiXCR and lists one record per CDR3 protein. The sample holds roughly 30,000 distinct CDR3 sequences, approximately 51% seen once. Sample: PBMCs, taken before or after stereotactic body radiation therapy (not recorded which). These receptor sequences come from a donor over 45 with non-small cell lung cancer.

This clonotype was observed at least ten times. J is TRBJ2-1 and V is TRBV6-1; D possibly corresponds to TRBD1 (8 bases). Between the trimmed V and J ends, which lost 5 bases and 6 bases, there was a span of 17 bases. Germline V lookup: CDR1 MNHNS, CDR2 SASEGT. The CDR3 is 15 amino acids. CDR3 loop: CASSKGQGGINEQFF. The CDR3 nucleotides are TGTGCCAGCAGTAAAGGACAGGGAGGGATCAATGAGCAGTTCTTC.

This clonotype rates as medium-sized. The chain has TRBV28 and TRBJ2-7, with TRBD1 identical over 11 bases. Germline assignment: CDR1 MDHEN and CDR2 SYDVKM. The CDR3 loop spans 15 amino acids. Germline trimming cut 4 bases from V and 6 bases from J; bases unmatched to any gene: 8. The CDR3 loop is CASSSPGTGGIEQYF. The CDR3 region has the DNA TGTGCCAGCAGTTCTCCCGGGACAGGGGGGATCGAGCAGTACTTC.

Comments on this clonotype: A read error is likely, as this CDR3 ends without the conserved phenylalanine or tryptophan. The chain couples TRBV7-3 to TRBJ2-7; D is unresolved. Trimming stripped 5 bases from V and 2 bases from J, with 13 bases between. The V gene's germline CDR1 is SGHTA and CDR2 FQGTGA. The CDR3 runs to 14 residues. CDR3 sequence: CASSPGSSPYEQYL. The CDR3 DNA sequence: TGTGCCAGCAGCCCCGGGTCCTCACCCTACGAGCAGTACTTA.

This clonotype was counted at least ten times. V and J are TRBV27 and TRBJ2-7; 10 bases agree with TRBD1. The CDR3 totals 13 residues. Germline CDR1 MNHEY, CDR2 SMNVEV (reference sequence). Trimming removed 7 bases from V and 3 bases from J; junction bases left unmatched: 3. The CDR3 loop is CASKTGGGYEQYF. In DNA, the CDR3 is TGTGCCAGCAAGACAGGGGGCGGCTACGAGCAGTACTTC.

This clonotype occurred many times. The chain combines TRBV6-1 with TRBJ1-5; D not certain. The V end lost 2 bases, the J end lost 7 bases, and 18 bases lay between the germline ends. CDR1 is MNHNS, CDR2 SASEGT, per germline. The CDR3 runs to 16 residues. CDR3 nucleotides: TGTGCCAGCAGTGAACGCCGGGCCAAAAAAAGGCAGCCCCAGCATTTT. Residues: CASSERRAKKRQPQHF.

The V call is TRBV11-3, the J call TRBJ2-1, with D possibly matching TRBD2 (6 bases). This CDR3 comprises 17 residues. CDR1 is SGHNT, CDR2 YENEEA, per germline. Between the trimmed V and J ends, which lost 4 bases and 4 bases, there was a span of 20 bases. The CDR3 sequence is CASSSRRGEGGYNEQFF. The CDR3 DNA reads TGTGCCAGCAGCTCCCGCCGGGGAGAGGGAGGATACAATGAGCAGTTCTTC. Together with reference TRBV11-3 and TRBJ2-1, the CDR3 gives the full variable domain: EAGVVQSPRYKIIEKKQPVAFWCNPISGHNTLYWYLQNLGQGPELLIRYENEEAVDDSQLPKDRFSAERLKGVDSTLKIQPAELGDSAVYLCASSSRRGEGGYNEQFFGPGTRLTVL.

The chain employs TRBV9 and TRBJ2-1; TRBD2 aligns across 8 bases. Germline CDR1 reads SGDLS; CDR2 reads YYNGEE. V dropped 4 bases and J dropped 4; count of bases not matched to a gene: 16. CDR3 length: 18 amino acids. The chain's CDR3 is CASSPPMEVSGEYNEQFF. CDR3 sequence (DNA): TGTGCCAGCAGCCCCCCTATGGAGGTTAGCGGGGAATACAATGAGCAGTTCTTC.

The CDR3 protein is CASRDWTANYGYTF. CDR3 in DNA: TGCGCCAGCAGGGATTGGACAGCTAACTATGGCTACACCTTC. V usage is TRBV10-2 and J usage is TRBJ1-2; possibly TRBD1 for D (6 bases). CDR1 is WSHSY, CDR2 SAAADI, per germline. There are 14 residues in the CDR3. The V end was cut by 6 bases, the J end by 0 bases, with 11 bases between.

Ten or more counts support this clonotype. The chain combines TRBV7-9 with TRBJ2-3, with D perhaps TRBD2 (5 bases). The CDR3 consists of 16 residues. Germline V CDR1 and CDR2: SEHNR, FQNEAQ (reference sequence). Deletions cut 1 base from V and 2 bases from J, with 13 bases between. CDR3 region: CASSLGTDYNTDTQYF. The CDR3 region has the DNA TGTGCCAGCAGCTTAGGGACTGATTATAACACAGATACGCAGTATTTT.

The sample holds many counts of this clonotype. The rearrangement links TRBV9 to TRBJ1-1, with TRBD1 matching 7 bases. The CDR3 is 15 amino acids. Germline trimming cut 4 bases from V and 0 bases from J; bases unmatched to any gene: 6. CDR1 is SGDLS and CDR2 is YYNGEE in the germline V gene. CDR3 sequence: CASSPQQGLNTEAFF. The CDR3 region has the DNA TGTGCCAGCAGCCCCCAACAGGGGCTGAACACTGAAGCTTTCTTT.

This clonotype rates as medium-sized (0.01 to 0.1%). This sequence joins TRBV28 and TRBJ2-7; D possibly corresponds to TRBD2 (6 bases). Germline CDR1 MDHEN, CDR2 SYDVKM. The CDR3 sequence is 13 residues long. The ends were cut back, 4 bases at V and 0 bases at J, with 7 bases in the middle. The chain's CDR3 is CASSYGGSYEQYF. In nucleotides, the CDR3 is TGTGCCAGCAGTTACGGGGGCTCCTACGAGCAGTACTTC.

This clonotype was seen many times. The chain links TRBV11-2 to TRBJ2-1; TRBD2 matches at 9 bases. V shed 3 bases, J shed 5 bases, and the junction held 5 bases outside the gene matches. CDR1 is SGHAT and CDR2 is FQNNGV in the germline V gene. CDR3 length equals 15 residues. DNA for the CDR3: TGTGCCAGCAGCTTCCAGCGGGAGGCTCACAATGAGCAGTTCTTC. It is translated as CASSFQREAHNEQFF.

The table lists this clonotype with a count of one. Since a much larger clone is just one base distant, this may be a read error. The V and J genes are TRBV28 and TRBJ2-5, with 8 positions matching TRBD2. The CDR3 has 16 residues. V lost 9 bases, J lost 2 bases, and 14 bases stayed unmatched. Germline CDR1 reads MDHEN; CDR2 reads SYDVKM. Written as DNA, the CDR3 is TGTGCCAGGAAAATAGCGGGATGGCCCAAGCAAGAGACCCAGTACTTC. It encodes CARKIAGWPKQETQYF.

Ten or more counts support this clonotype. The chain employs TRBV7-3 and TRBJ1-6; no clear D gene. The CDR3 length is 13 residues. Trimming removed 5 bases from V and 3 bases from J, with 5 bases in between. Germline CDR1 is SGHTA and CDR2 is FQGTGA. The CDR3 nucleotides are TGTGCCAGCAGCCTAGTCTATAATTCACCCCTCCACTTT. Its translation is CASSLVYNSPLHF.

This clonotype was counted ten times or more. The chain recombines TRBV6-1 with TRBJ2-5; 9 bases are a match to TRBD1. CDR1 is MNHNS, CDR2 SASEGT, per germline. V gave up 6 bases and J gave up 7 bases; unmatched junction bases: 9. This CDR3 is 14 amino acids long. The CDR3 sequence: CASRGQGLVGTQYF. CDR3 sequence (DNA): TGTGCCAGCAGGGGACAGGGTCTTGTCGGGACCCAGTACTTC.

This clonotype came up many times. The rearrangement uses TRBV6-1 and TRBJ1-3, with D possibly being TRBD1 (5 bases). V gave up 7 bases and J gave up 0 bases, with 19 bases separating them. CDR1 is MNHNS, CDR2 SASEGT, per germline. The CDR3 totals 17 residues. The DNA for the CDR3 is TGTGCCAGCACCTTTTTTGGGGGTTCTAGCTCTGGAAACACCATATATTTT. Encoded protein: CASTFFGGSSSGNTIYF.

This clonotype was observed at least ten times. The junction differs from germline at one of its ends, possibly a read error. The V call is TRBV7-2, the J call TRBJ2-4; either TRBD1 or TRBD2 may supply D (5 bases each). The CDR3 contains 12 residues. Germline CDR1 SGHTA, CDR2 FQGNSA. The CDR3 spells CASSLNRDGVKF. The CDR3 DNA sequence: TGTGCCAGCAGCCTAAACCGGGACGGAGTAAAGTTC.

The rearrangement links TRBV28 to TRBJ1-4, with D unclear. V lost 6 bases to trimming and J lost 5 bases, with 7 bases between them. From germline, CDR1 is MDHEN and CDR2 SYDVKM. The CDR3 has 12 amino acids. In DNA form, the CDR3 reads TGTGCCAGCAGGTCCAGGAATGAAAAACTGTTTTTT. Its translation: CASRSRNEKLFF.

This clonotype showed up just once. At one end the junction does not follow the germline gene, possibly because of a read error. This chain connects TRBV12-3 or TRBV12-4 to TRBJ2-6; the D is unclear. The CDR3 is 13 residues long. The CDR3, as DNA: TGTGCCAGCTGTCGCTCTGGTGCCAACGTCCTGACTTTC. This encodes CASCRSGANVLTF.

Points on this clonotype: The missing conserved phenylalanine or tryptophan at the end of this CDR3 makes a read error likely. The chain employs TRBV6-1 and TRBJ2-7; D possibly uses TRBD1 or TRBD2 (5 bases each). The CDR3 is 16 residues long. Looked up from germline, CDR1 is MNHNS and CDR2 is SASEGT. Trimming pared 4 bases from V and 7 bases from J, leaving 23 bases between. The CDR3, as DNA: TGTGCCAGCAGTGGACTGGGGGTACGGATTTACAATGAGCAGTACTTA. Translated: CASSGLGVRIYNEQYL.

This clonotype was detected many times. The chain recombines TRBV28 with TRBJ2-4, with TRBD1 matching over 8 bases. CDR3 size: 14 residues. Germline CDR1 MDHEN, CDR2 SYDVKM. Germline trimming cut 8 bases from V and 4 bases from J; bases unmatched to any gene: 7. The DNA of the CDR3 is TGTGCCAGCGAACCTCGGACAGGGAAAAACATTCAGTACTTC. Its protein product is CASEPRTGKNIQYF.

This clonotype was counted many times. The gene calls are TRBV3-2 and TRBJ2-7; the table's D call of TRBD1 was not tested on the DNA. TRBV3-2 is a known pseudogene. The CDR3 loop spans 14 amino acids. For the CDR3, the DNA is TGTGCCAGCCCCAGGGGGCCCATCTCCTACGAGCAGTACTTC. Translation gives CASPRGPISYEQYF.

The chain uses TRBV7-6 and TRBJ2-7; 8 bases map to TRBD2. Germline-derived CDR1 and CDR2 are SGHVS and FNYEAQ. The CDR3 consists of 16 residues. The trim removed 1 base at V and 3 bases at J, leaving 8 bases unmatched. CDR3 nucleotides: TGTGCCAGCAGCTTAGAGGATAGCGGGAATCACTACGAGCAGTACTTC. Amino acid sequence: CASSLEDSGNHYEQYF.